The 23 T cell receptor beta chains below come from one sample, sequenced in a study of shared clonotypes between healthy human individuals. This table comes from immunoSEQ multiplex PCR, and its TCRdb copy is limited to in-frame clones, with some not included. The sample has 650,000 to 750,000 clones; about 78% are singletons. Sequencing input: memory CD4+ T cells sorted from blood. Subset denoted: CD45RA-negative fraction. These receptors all come from a woman under 40 in good health.

The chain is built from TRBV11-1 and TRBJ2-5; TRBD2 might be the D (5 bases). The CDR3 totals 13 residues. Trimming took off 6 bases at V and 3 bases at J, with 11 bases between the two ends. Germline CDR1 SGHAT, CDR2 FQDESV (reference sequence). The CDR3 DNA follows: TGTGCCAGCAGTAAGCGGTGGGAAGAGACCCAGTACTTC. This translates into CASSKRWEETQYF. Supplemented by reference TRBV11-1 and TRBJ2-5, the full variable domain reads EAEVAQSPRYKITEKSQAVAFWCDPISGHATLYWYRQILGQGPELLVQFQDESVVDDSQLPKDRFSAERLKGVDSTLKIQPAELGDSAMYLCASSKRWEETQYFGPGTRLLVL.

The gene calls are TRBV5-4 and TRBJ2-7, with D tentatively TRBD1 (6 bases). The CDR3 consists of 15 residues. Trimming took off 4 bases at V and 5 bases at J, with 19 bases between the two ends. Germline CDR1 and CDR2: SGHNT and YYREEE (reference sequence). The CDR3 DNA follows: TGTGCCAGCAGCCTGAACAGGGTTGAGAGGGACGAGCAGTACTTC. Residues: CASSLNRVERDEQYF.

The chain employs TRBV7-9 and TRBJ2-7; D is perhaps TRBD2 (6 bases). The CDR3 extends over 18 amino acids. The germline CDR1 and CDR2 sequences are SEHNR and FQNEAQ (reference sequence). The ends were cut back, 0 bases at V and 5 bases at J, with 23 bases in the middle. The CDR3 DNA is TGTGCCAGCAGCTTAGCGAAGGACGGCCTAGCGTCTGTTAACGAGCAGTACTTC. Amino acids: CASSLAKDGLASVNEQYF.

In regard to this clone: This may arise from a read error, as a much more abundant clone is one base away. Other DNA sequences in the sample encode the same CDR3. The chain recombines TRBV2 with TRBJ1-5; D unclear. Trimming took off 2 bases at V and 0 bases at J, with 5 bases between the two ends. CDR1 is SNHLY and CDR2 is FYNNEI in the germline V gene. The CDR3 consists of 14 residues. In DNA form, the CDR3 reads TGTGCCAGCAGTGAACAATATAGCAATCAGCCCCAGCATTTT. Translated, it gives CASSEQYSNQPQHF.

This clone has just one count. The CDR3 loop is CASSSTLTSGRTYEQYF. The CDR3 DNA follows: TGCGCCAGCAGCTCTACACTAACTAGCGGGAGAACCTACGAGCAGTACTTC. The chain employs TRBV5-1 and TRBJ2-7; 11 nucleotides agree with TRBD2. V lost 3 bases to trimming and J lost 2 bases; unmatched junction nucleotides: 10. Germline CDR1 reads SGHRS; CDR2 reads YFSETQ. The CDR3 is made up of 17 amino acids.

J is TRBJ1-1 and V is TRBV18; 10 positions agree with TRBD1. The CDR3 spans 15 residues. Per the germline V gene, CDR1 is KGHSH and CDR2 is LQKENI. The trim removed 1 base at V and 3 bases at J, leaving 2 bases unmatched. The CDR3 DNA is TGTGCCAGCTCACCACGGACAGGGGGTTACACTGAAGCTTTCTTT. Its translation: CASSPRTGGYTEAFF.

V and J are TRBV30 and TRBJ2-3; the match to TRBD2 covers 11 bases. CDR1 GTSNPN and CDR2 SVGIG come from the germline V gene (reference sequence). The ends lost 4 bases at V and 4 bases at J; junction bases unmatched: 7. The CDR3 runs 15 residues. The CDR3 is CAWKRLAGGADTQYF. In nucleotides, the CDR3 is TGTGCCTGGAAGAGGCTAGCGGGAGGTGCAGATACGCAGTATTTT.

The rearrangement links TRBV19 to TRBJ2-5, with D possibly matching TRBD2 (6 bases). The CDR3 consists of 15 residues. The ends were cut back, 3 bases at V and 6 bases at J, with 17 bases in the middle. Germline CDR1 LNHDA, CDR2 SQIVND (reference sequence). The CDR3: CASSMVGGGAKTQYF. The CDR3 DNA follows: TGTGCCAGTAGTATGGTCGGCGGAGGGGCAAAGACCCAGTACTTC.

The CDR3 loop reads CASRDRARGEKLFF. The CDR3 coding sequence is TGTGCCAGCAGGGATCGGGCGCGAGGTGAAAAACTGTTTTTT. V is TRBV2 and J is TRBJ1-4, with unresolved D. This CDR3 comprises 14 residues. With 6 bases removed from V and 7 bases from J, the gap between germline ends came to 15 bases. Per the germline V gene, CDR1 is SNHLY and CDR2 is FYNNEI.

The rearrangement links TRBV18 to TRBJ2-3; D possibly corresponds to TRBD2 (5 bases). This CDR3 is built from 15 residues. The V and J ends lost 3 bases and 0 bases respectively, with 10 bases between them. From germline, CDR1 is KGHSH and CDR2 LQKENI. The CDR3, as DNA: TGTGCCAGCTCACCCGGGATGTCAAGCACAGATACGCAGTATTTT. Translation gives CASSPGMSSTDTQYF.

V gene TRBV27 combines with J gene TRBJ2-7; D may be TRBD2 (5 bases). V was cut by 5 bases and J by 3 bases, with 8 bases left in between. Looked up from germline, CDR1 is MNHEY and CDR2 is SMNVEV (reference sequence). The CDR3 contains 12 residues. CDR3 coding DNA: TGTGCCAGCAGTGCGGACTTCTACGAGCAGTACTTC. This translates into CASSADFYEQYF.

This clone has more than one count but fewer than ten. The sample contains more than one DNA sequence encoding this CDR3. The DNA for the CDR3 is TGTGCCAGCAGGCAGGGGGGTCAAGAGACCCAGTACTTC. This translates into CASRQGGQETQYF. The chain couples TRBV7-2 to TRBJ2-5, with D tentatively TRBD1 (7 bases). CDR1 and CDR2 (germline): SGHTA, FQGNSA. The CDR3 totals 13 residues. V was cut by 6 bases and J by 2 bases, with 10 bases left in between.

This clone was seen a handful of times. V and J are TRBV28 and TRBJ1-1, with D perhaps matching TRBD1 (6 bases). Trimming shortened V by 3 bases and J by 11 bases, and 19 bases separated the two germline ends. CDR1 is MDHEN and CDR2 is SYDVKM in the germline V gene. The CDR3 length is 14 residues. The CDR3 bases are TGTGCCAGCAGTTTCTCCAGGGGATCGAGGGATGCTTTCTTT. Translated: CASSFSRGSRDAFF.

CDR3 sequence reads: CASSVDSESYEQYF. CDR3 nucleotide sequence: TGTGCCAGCAGCGTAGATTCAGAAAGCTACGAGCAGTACTTC. The chain has TRBV9 and TRBJ2-7; D is unresolved. Germline lookup yields CDR1 SGDLS and CDR2 YYNGEE. This CDR3 has 14 amino acids. Trimming cost V 0 bases and J 3 bases, with 10 bases left between them.

Only one count was recorded for this clone. The V gene is TRBV7-2, the J gene TRBJ2-3; D gene ambiguous. Trimming removed 2 bases from V and 0 bases from J, with 9 bases in between. This CDR3 has 15 residues. The V gene's germline CDR1 is SGHTA and CDR2 FQGNSA. The CDR3, as DNA: TGTGCCAGCAGCTTATTAGTTACTAGCACAGATACGCAGTATTTT. It translates to CASSLLVTSTDTQYF.

V gene TRBV4-1 combines with J gene TRBJ2-6; TRBD2 might be the D (6 bases). Germline CDR1 reads MGHRA; CDR2 reads YSYEKL. The CDR3 loop spans 21 amino acids. Between the trimmed V and J ends, which lost 3 bases and 0 bases, there was a span of 24 bases. The CDR3: CASSQTLTSVLTSSGANVLTF. CDR3 nucleotides: TGCGCCAGCAGCCAGACACTGACTAGTGTCCTAACTAGCTCTGGGGCCAACGTCCTGACTTTC.

This clone was recorded only once. The chain uses TRBV18 and TRBJ1-4; TRBD1 is a possible D gene (5 bases). The CDR3 covers 14 residues. Germline V gene data show CDR1 as KGHSH and CDR2 as LQKENI. V was shortened by 1 base and J by 8 bases, with 11 bases between the two germline ends. The CDR3 spells CASSPRDQQEKLFF. DNA of the CDR3: TGTGCCAGCTCACCACGGGACCAACAAGAAAAACTGTTTTTT. Together with reference TRBV18 and TRBJ1-4, the CDR3 gives the full variable domain: NAGVMQNPRHLVRRRGQEARLRCSPMKGHSHVYWYRQLPEEGLKFMVYLQKENIIDESGMPKERFSAEFPKEGPSILRIQQVVRGDSAAYFCASSPRDQQEKLFFGSGTQLSVL.

Notes on this clone: This may come from a read error, since a much larger clone is one base off. Other DNA sequences in the same sample also yield this CDR3. The chain is built from TRBV2 and TRBJ2-3, with 13 bases aligning to TRBD2. V lost 6 bases, J lost 5 bases, and 5 bases stayed unmatched. Germline V gene data show CDR1 as SNHLY and CDR2 as FYNNEI. CDR3 length equals 15 residues. The CDR3 DNA follows: TGTGCCAGCAGGGGACTAGCGGGAAGGGGAGATACGCAGTATTTT. It specifies CASRGLAGRGDTQYF.

V usage is TRBV18 and J usage is TRBJ2-3; D remains ambiguous. This CDR3 has 15 residues. V was pared by 0 bases and J by 2 bases, with 9 bases between. Germline V gene lookup returns CDR1 KGHSH and CDR2 LQKENI. Here the CDR3 DNA reads TGTGCCAGCTCACCACCGTCGCGTTTCACAGATACGCAGTATTTT. This gives the protein CASSPPSRFTDTQYF.

The rearrangement links TRBV9 to TRBJ2-1, with TRBD1 as a possible D gene (5 bases). V dropped 0 bases and J dropped 3 bases, with 7 bases sitting between them. This CDR3 contains 14 residues. Germline V gene lookup returns CDR1 SGDLS and CDR2 YYNGEE. In nucleotides, the CDR3 is TGTGCCAGCAGCGTAGGGGGCGACTACAATGAGCAGTTCTTC. Translated, it gives CASSVGGDYNEQFF.

This clone was counted a few times. The DNA of the CDR3 is TGTGCCAGCAGCCTTGCGGAGGCTAGCTCCTACGAGCAGTACTTC. Its translation: CASSLAEASSYEQYF. This chain joins TRBV9 and TRBJ2-7; possible D gene TRBD2, 5 bases. CDR1 and CDR2 from the germline V gene are SGDLS and YYNGEE. CDR3 length equals 15 residues. Deletions cut 4 bases from V and 0 bases from J, with 14 bases between.

This sequence joins TRBV18 and TRBJ1-3; maybe TRBD1 (5 bases). Germline V gene sequence: CDR1 KGHSH, CDR2 LQKENI. V lost 4 bases, J lost 0 bases, and 13 bases lay in between. This CDR3 has 16 amino acids. Written as DNA, the CDR3 is TGTGCCAGCTCACTTTACCGACAGAGCTCTGGAAACACCATATATTTT. This codes for CASSLYRQSSGNTIYF.

Written as DNA, the CDR3 is TGTGCCAGCAGTCCAGGGACTAGCGGGACTTTCACAGATACGCAGTATTTT. The encoded protein is CASSPGTSGTFTDTQYF. The chain carries TRBV27 and TRBJ2-3; 13 bases agree with TRBD2. The V and J ends lost 5 bases and 2 bases, in that order; junction bases with no gene match: 7. The CDR3 runs to 17 residues. Germline-derived CDR1 and CDR2 are MNHEY and SMNVEV (reference sequence).